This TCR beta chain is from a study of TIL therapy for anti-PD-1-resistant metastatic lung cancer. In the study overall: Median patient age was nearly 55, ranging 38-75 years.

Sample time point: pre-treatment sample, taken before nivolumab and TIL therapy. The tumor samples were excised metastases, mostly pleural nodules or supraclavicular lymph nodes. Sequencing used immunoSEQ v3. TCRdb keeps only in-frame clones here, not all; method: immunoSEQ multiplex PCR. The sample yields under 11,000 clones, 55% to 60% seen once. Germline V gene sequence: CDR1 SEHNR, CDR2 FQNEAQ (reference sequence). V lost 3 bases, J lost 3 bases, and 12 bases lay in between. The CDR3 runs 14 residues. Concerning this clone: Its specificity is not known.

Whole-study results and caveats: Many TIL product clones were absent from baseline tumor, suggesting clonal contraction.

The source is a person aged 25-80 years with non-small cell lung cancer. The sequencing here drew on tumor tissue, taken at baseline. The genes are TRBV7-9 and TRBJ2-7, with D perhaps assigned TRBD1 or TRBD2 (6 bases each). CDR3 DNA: TGTGCCAGCAGCTTGGGGGGCGCGGGCTACGAGCAGTACTTC. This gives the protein CASSLGGAGYEQYF. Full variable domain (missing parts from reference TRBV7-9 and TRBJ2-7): DTGVSQNPRHKITKRGQNVTFRCDPISEHNRLYWYRQTLGQGPEFLTYFQNEAQLEKSRLLSDRFSAERPKGSFSTLEIQRTEQGDSAMYLCASSLGGAGYEQYFGPGTRLTVT.